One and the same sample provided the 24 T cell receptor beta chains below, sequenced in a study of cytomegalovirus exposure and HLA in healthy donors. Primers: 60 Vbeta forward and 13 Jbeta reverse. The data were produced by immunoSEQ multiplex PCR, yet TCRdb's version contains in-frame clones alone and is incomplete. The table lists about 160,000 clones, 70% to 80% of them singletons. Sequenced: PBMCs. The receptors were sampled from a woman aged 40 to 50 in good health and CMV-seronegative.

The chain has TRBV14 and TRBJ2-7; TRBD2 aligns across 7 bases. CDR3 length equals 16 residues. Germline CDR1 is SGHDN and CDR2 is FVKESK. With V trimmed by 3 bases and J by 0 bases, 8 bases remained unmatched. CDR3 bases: TGTGCCAGCAGCCACCTCCCCGGGAGGAGCTCCTACGAGCAGTACTTC. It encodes CASSHLPGRSSYEQYF.

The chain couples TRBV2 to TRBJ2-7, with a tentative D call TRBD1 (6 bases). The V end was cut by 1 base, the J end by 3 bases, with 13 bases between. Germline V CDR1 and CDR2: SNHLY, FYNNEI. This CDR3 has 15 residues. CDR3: CASSEGWGHLYEQYF. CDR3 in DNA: TGTGCCAGCAGTGAAGGGTGGGGACATCTCTACGAGCAGTACTTC.

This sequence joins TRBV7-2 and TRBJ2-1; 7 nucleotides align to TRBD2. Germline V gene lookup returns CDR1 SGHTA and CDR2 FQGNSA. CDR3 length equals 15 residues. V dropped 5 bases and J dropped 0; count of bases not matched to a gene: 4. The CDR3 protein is CASSPSGFSYNEQFF. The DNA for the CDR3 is TGTGCCAGCAGCCCTAGCGGCTTCTCCTACAATGAGCAGTTCTTC.

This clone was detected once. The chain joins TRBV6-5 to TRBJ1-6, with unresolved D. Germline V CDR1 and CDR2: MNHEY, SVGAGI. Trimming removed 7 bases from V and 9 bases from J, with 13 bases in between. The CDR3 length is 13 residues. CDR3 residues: CASNRNEGSPLHF. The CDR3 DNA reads TGTGCCAGCAACCGGAACGAGGGTTCACCCCTCCACTTT.

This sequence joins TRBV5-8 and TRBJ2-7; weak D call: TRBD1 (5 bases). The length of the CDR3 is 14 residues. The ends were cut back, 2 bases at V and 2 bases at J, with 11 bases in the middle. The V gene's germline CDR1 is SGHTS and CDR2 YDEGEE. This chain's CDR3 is CASSFARAPYEQYF. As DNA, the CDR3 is TGTGCCAGCAGCTTCGCCAGGGCACCCTACGAGCAGTACTTC. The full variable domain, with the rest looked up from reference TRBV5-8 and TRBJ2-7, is EAGVTQSPTHLIKTRGQQATLRCSPISGHTSVYWYQQALGLGLQFLLWYDEGEERNRGNFPPRFSGRQFPNYSSELNVNALELEDSALYLCASSFARAPYEQYFGPGTRLTVT.

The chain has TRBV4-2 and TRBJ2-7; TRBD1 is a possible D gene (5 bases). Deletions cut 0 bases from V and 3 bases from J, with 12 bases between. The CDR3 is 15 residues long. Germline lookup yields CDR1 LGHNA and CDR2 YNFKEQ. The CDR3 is CASSQDREPYYEQYF. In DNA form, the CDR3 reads TGTGCCAGCAGCCAAGACAGGGAACCCTACTACGAGCAGTACTTC.

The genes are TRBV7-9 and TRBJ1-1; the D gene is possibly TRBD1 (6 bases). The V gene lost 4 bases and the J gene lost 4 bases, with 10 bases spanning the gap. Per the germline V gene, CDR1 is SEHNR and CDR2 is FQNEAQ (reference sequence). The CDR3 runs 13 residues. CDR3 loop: CASSSSTGTEAFF. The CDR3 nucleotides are TGTGCCAGCAGCTCATCGACAGGCACTGAAGCTTTCTTT.

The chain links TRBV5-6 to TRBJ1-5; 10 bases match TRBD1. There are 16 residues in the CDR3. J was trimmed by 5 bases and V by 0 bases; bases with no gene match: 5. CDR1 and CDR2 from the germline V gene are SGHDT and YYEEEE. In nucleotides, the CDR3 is TGTGCCAGCAGCTTGGCCGGGACAGGGGTTTATCAGCCCCAGCATTTT. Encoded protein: CASSLAGTGVYQPQHF. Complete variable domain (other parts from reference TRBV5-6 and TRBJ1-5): DAGVTQSPTHLIKTRGQQVTLRCSPKSGHDTVSWYQQALGQGPQFIFQYYEEEERQRGNFPDRFSGHQFPNYSSELNVNALLLGDSALYLCASSLAGTGVYQPQHFGDGTRLSIL.

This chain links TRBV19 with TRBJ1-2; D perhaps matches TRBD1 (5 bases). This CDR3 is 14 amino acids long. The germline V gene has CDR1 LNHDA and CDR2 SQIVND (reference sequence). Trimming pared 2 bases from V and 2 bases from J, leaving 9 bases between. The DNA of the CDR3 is TGTGCCAGTAGTATAAATGCAGGGAACTATGGCTACACCTTC. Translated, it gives CASSINAGNYGYTF.

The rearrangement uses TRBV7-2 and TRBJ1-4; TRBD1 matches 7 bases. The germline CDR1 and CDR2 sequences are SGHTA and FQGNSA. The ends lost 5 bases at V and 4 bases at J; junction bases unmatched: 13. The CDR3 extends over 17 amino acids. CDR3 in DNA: TGTGCCAGCAGCCTTCGGACAGGCTCTATATTTAATGAAAAACTGTTTTTT. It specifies CASSLRTGSIFNEKLFF.

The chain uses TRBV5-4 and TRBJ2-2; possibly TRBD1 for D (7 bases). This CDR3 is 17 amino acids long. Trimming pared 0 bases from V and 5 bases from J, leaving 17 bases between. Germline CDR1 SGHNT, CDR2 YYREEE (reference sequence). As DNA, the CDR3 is TGTGCCAGCAGCTTGGCCAGGGGGGCGGTGGGGACCGGGGAGCTGTTTTTT. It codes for CASSLARGAVGTGELFF.

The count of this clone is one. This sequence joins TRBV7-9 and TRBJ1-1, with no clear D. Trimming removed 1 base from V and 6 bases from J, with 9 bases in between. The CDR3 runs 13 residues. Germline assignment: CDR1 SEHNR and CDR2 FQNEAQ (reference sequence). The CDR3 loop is CASSLGSISEAFF. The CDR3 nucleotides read TGTGCCAGCAGCTTAGGCAGTATATCTGAAGCTTTCTTT.

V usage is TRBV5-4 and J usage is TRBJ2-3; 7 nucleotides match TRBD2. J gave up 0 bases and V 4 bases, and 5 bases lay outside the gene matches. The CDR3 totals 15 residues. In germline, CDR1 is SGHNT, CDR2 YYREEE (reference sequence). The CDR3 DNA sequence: TGTGCCAGCAGCCCGGGACTACCTAGCACAGATACGCAGTATTTT. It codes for CASSPGLPSTDTQYF.

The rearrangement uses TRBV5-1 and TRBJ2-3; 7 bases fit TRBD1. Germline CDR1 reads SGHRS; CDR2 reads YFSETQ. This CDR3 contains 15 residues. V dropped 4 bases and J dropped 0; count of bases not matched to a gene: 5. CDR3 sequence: CASSPGQPSTDTQYF. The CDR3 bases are TGCGCCAGCAGCCCGGGACAGCCTAGCACAGATACGCAGTATTTT.

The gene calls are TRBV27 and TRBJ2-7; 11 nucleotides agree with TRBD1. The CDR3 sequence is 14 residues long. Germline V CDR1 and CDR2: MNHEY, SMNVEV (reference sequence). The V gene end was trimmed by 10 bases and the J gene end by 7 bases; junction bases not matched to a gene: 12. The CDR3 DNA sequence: TGTGCCACCACGCCGGGACAGGGGGTAGGAGAGCAGTACTTC. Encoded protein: CATTPGQGVGEQYF.

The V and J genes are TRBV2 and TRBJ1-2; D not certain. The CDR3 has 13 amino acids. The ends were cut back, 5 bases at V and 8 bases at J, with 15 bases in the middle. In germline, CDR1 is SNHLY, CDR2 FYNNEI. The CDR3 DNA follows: TGTGCCAGCAGTCCCCTGGATGGGGAGGGCTACACCTTC. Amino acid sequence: CASSPLDGEGYTF.

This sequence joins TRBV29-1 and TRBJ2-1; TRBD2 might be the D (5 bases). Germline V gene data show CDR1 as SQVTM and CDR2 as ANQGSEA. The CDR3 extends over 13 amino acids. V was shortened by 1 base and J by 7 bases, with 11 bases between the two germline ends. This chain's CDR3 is CSVEVREGNEQFF. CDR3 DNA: TGCAGCGTTGAAGTCCGGGAAGGGAATGAGCAGTTCTTC.

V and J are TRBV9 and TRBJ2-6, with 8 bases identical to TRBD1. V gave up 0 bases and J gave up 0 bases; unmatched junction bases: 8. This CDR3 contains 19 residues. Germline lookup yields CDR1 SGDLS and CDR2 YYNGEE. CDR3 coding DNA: TGTGCCAGCAGCGTAGTGAACGGACAGGGATACTCTGGGGCCAACGTCCTGACTTTC. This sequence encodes CASSVVNGQGYSGANVLTF.

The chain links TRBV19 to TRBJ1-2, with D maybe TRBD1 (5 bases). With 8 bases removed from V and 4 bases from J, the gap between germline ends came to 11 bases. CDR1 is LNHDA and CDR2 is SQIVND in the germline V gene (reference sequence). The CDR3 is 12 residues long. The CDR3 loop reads CASGGALYGYTF. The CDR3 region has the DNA TGTGCCAGTGGCGGGGCGCTCTATGGCTACACCTTC.

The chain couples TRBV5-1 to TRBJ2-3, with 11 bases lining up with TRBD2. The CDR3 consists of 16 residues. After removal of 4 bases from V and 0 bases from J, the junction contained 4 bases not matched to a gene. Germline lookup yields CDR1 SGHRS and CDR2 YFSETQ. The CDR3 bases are TGCGCCAGCAGCACCGGACTAGCGGGTAGCACAGATACGCAGTATTTT. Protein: CASSTGLAGSTDTQYF. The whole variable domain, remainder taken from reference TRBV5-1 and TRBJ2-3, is KAGVTQTPRYLIKTRGQQVTLSCSPISGHRSVSWYQQTPGQGLQFLFEYFSETQRNKGNFPGRFSGRQFSNSRSEMNVSTLELGDSALYLCASSTGLAGSTDTQYFGPGTRLTVL.

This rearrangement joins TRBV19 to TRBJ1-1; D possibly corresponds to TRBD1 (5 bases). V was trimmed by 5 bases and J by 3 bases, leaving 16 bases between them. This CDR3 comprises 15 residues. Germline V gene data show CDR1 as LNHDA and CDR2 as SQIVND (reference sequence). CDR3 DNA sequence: TGTGCCAGTAGTCCAAGACAGACCGGAGACACTGAAGCTTTCTTT. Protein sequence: CASSPRQTGDTEAFF.

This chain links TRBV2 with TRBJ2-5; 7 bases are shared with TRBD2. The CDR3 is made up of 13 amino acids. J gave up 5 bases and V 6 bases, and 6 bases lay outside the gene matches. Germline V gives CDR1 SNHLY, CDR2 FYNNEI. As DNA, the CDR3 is TGTGCCAGCAGCGGGGGGAGCGGGGAGACCCAGTACTTC. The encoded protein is CASSGGSGETQYF.

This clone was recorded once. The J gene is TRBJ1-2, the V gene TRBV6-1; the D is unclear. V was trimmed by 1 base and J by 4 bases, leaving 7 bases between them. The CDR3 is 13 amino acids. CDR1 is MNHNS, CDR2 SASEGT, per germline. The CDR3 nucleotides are TGTGCCAGCAGTGAAGACGGTATCTATGGCTACACCTTC. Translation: CASSEDGIYGYTF.

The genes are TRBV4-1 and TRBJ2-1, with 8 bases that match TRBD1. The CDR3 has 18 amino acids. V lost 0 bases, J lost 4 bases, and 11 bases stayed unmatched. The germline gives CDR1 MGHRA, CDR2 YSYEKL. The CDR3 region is CASSQETLGQGPYNEQFF. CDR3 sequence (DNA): TGCGCCAGCAGCCAAGAAACCCTTGGACAGGGCCCATACAATGAGCAGTTCTTC.